What follows is one TCR beta chain and its context. What it recognizes is unknown. The record originates from a study of T cell responses to AZD1222 COVID-19 vaccine. Across the study: Researchers grouped second doses given at about 4 or about 12 weeks into one pool.

Assay: immunoSEQ multiplex PCR; the TCRdb copy retains only in-frame clones and omits some. The table records roughly 190,000 clones, 85% to 95% of them present only once. Per the germline V gene, CDR1 is LNHDA and CDR2 is SQIVND (reference sequence). CDR3 length: 14 amino acids. Trimming cost V 1 base and J 7 bases, with 11 bases left between them. Points from the study as a whole: The donor group comprised mostly white British people and more females; the analysis possibly underestimated clonal diversity. Repertoires were obtained solely post-peak T cell response. CD4 TCRs linked to vaccination spanned spike, dominating at 160-218 and 743-854.

This clonotype originated in an adult in good health. The chain employs TRBV19 and TRBJ1-5; D possibly corresponds to TRBD1 (6 bases). Sequenced material: peripheral blood, taken on day 0 of AZD1222 vaccination. Here the CDR3 DNA reads TGTGCCAGTAGTATAGTCGGGACATTGCAGCCCCAGCATTTT. Translated, it gives CASSIVGTLQPQHF.